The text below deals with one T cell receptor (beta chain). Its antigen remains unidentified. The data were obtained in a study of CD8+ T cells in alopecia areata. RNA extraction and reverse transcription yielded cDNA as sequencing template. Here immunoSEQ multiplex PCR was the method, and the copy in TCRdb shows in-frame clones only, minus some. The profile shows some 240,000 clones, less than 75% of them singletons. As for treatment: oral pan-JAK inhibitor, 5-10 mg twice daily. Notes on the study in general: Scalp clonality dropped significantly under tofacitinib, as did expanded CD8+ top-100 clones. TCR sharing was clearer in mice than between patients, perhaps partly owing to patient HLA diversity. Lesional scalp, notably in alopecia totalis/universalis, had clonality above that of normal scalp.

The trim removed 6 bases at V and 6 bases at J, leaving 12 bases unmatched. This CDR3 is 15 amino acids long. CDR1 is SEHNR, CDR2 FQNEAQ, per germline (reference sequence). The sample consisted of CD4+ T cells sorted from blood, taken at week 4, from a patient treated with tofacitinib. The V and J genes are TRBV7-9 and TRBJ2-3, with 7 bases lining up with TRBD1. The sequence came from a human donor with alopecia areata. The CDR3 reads CASSPGTATRDTQYF. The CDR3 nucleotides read TGTGCCAGCAGTCCCGGGACAGCGACGAGGGATACGCAGTATTTT. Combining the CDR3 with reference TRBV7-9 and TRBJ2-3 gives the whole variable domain DTGVSQNPRHKITKRGQNVTFRCDPISEHNRLYWYRQTLGQGPEFLTYFQNEAQLEKSRLLSDRFSAERPKGSFSTLEIQRTEQGDSAMYLCASSPGTATRDTQYFGPGTRLTVL.